The sequence of this T cell receptor (beta chain) was determined in a study of regulatory T cells in long-lasting Graves disease. Whole-study results and caveats: Persistent patients shared 2,500 to 3,000 public clonotypes among themselves. Newly diagnosed patients shared fewer, at more than 850. Preferential use of TRBV28, TRBJ1-2 and TRBJ2-5 was seen in persistent disease. Less diverse TCR repertoires were seen in persistent Graves' patients than in newly diagnosed ones.

Time point in this sample: newly diagnosed GD, antithyroid drugs for less than 3 months. From PBMCs, RNA was extracted and then used to make the TCR library. The patients were enrolled through endocrinology in Xi'an, China. The CDR3 covers 14 residues. Germline V gene lookup returns CDR1 SGDLS and CDR2 YYNGEE. The ends lost 5 bases at V and 8 bases at J; junction bases unmatched: 9. Through Arm-PCR of CDR3 regions and iRepertoire HTBI primers, TCR beta libraries were built. TCRdb itself ran the multiplex PCR reads through MiXCR, one entry per CDR3 protein. The sample lists under 700,000 distinct CDR3 sequences, approximately 16% occurring once. This clonotype was picked up many times. Its antigen is unidentified. These records were also assigned to another study, of T cells in Graves' hyperthyroidism and ophthalmopathy.

V and J are TRBV9 and TRBJ2-1; 8 nucleotides match TRBD1. The specimen comprised peripheral blood mononuclear cells (PBMCs), sampled at new diagnosis, from a patient treated with antithyroid drugs. This clonotype was obtained from a woman in her forties or fifties with Graves disease. The CDR3 sequence: CASSQPTGDDEQFF. The CDR3 bases are TGTGCCAGCAGTCAACCGACAGGGGACGATGAGCAGTTCTTC. The full variable domain, its missing parts supplied by reference TRBV9 and TRBJ2-1, is DSGVTQTPKHLITATGQRVTLRCSPRSGDLSVYWYQQSLDQGLQFLIQYYNGEERAKGNILERFSAQQFPDLHSELNLSSLELGDSALYFCASSQPTGDDEQFFGPGTRLTVL.